Below are 18 T cell receptor beta chains sequenced from a single sample in a study of post-analysis software for immune sequencing data. Presence of unique molecular identifiers characterized the TCR beta cDNA libraries. TCRdb called the PCR reads again in MiXCR, with one record for every CDR3 protein. The sample holds 750,000 to 950,000 distinct CDR3 sequences, 46% seen once. General study findings and limits: The study found TRBV5-6, TRBV5-1 and TRBV20-1 among five TRBV segments more frequent in patients than controls.

Antigen specificity for these receptors is unknown. The sequencing input was blood. The receptors were gathered from a girl between 10 and 17 years old with multiple sclerosis.

The chain employs TRBV7-3 and TRBJ2-1; maybe TRBD2 (6 bases). Germline lookup yields CDR1 SGHTA and CDR2 FQGTGA. The CDR3 runs to 14 residues. Trimming removed 10 bases from V and 2 bases from J, with 15 bases in between. CDR3 amino acids: CATSPGTPYNEQFF. The CDR3 bases are TGTGCCACCTCACCCGGGACTCCCTACAATGAGCAGTTCTTC.

The chain has TRBV12-3 or TRBV12-4 and TRBJ2-3; 9 bases line up with TRBD2. CDR3 size: 16 residues. The junction had 11 bases not matched to a gene; V was cut back by 5 bases and J by 5 bases. CDR3: CASSGLSGSVGDTQYF. The CDR3 DNA reads TGTGCCAGCAGTGGCCTTAGCGGGAGCGTCGGAGATACGCAGTATTTT.

The gene calls are TRBV20-1 and TRBJ2-1; no clear D gene. The CDR3 is made up of 12 amino acids. CDR1 DFQATT and CDR2 SNEGSKA come from the germline V gene (reference sequence). The V gene lost 4 bases and the J gene lost 4 bases, with 8 bases spanning the gap. This CDR3 reads CSAIGRYNEQFF. In DNA form, the CDR3 reads TGCAGTGCTATTGGACGTTACAATGAGCAGTTCTTC.

V is TRBV6-1 and J is TRBJ2-7; D remains unclear. Trimming pared 1 base from V and 7 bases from J, leaving 11 bases between. In germline, CDR1 is MNHNS, CDR2 SASEGT. The CDR3 is 13 residues long. CDR3 amino acids: CASSEVGVGEQYF. The CDR3 bases are TGTGCCAGCAGTGAAGTTGGGGTTGGTGAGCAGTACTTC.

The chain uses TRBV27 and TRBJ2-1; 7 positions match TRBD2. With 4 bases clipped from V and 4 bases from J, the junction kept 10 bases outside the gene matches. Germline assignment: CDR1 MNHEY and CDR2 SMNVEV (reference sequence). The CDR3 extends over 16 amino acids. The CDR3 DNA sequence: TGTGCCAGCAGTTCCAGCTCTAGCGGCCCTTACAATGAGCAGTTCTTC. Translated, it gives CASSSSSSGPYNEQFF.

Regarding this clonotype: The junction and the germline gene differ at one end; a read error may be behind it. V and J are TRBV4-2 and TRBJ1-1; weak D call: TRBD1 (5 bases). CDR3 length: 14 residues. The germline V gene has CDR1 LGHNA and CDR2 YNFKEQ. CDR3: CASNQDGAGIEAFF. The CDR3 DNA follows: TGTGCCAGCAACCAAGATGGGGCAGGGATCGAAGCTTTCTTT.

This clonotype was seen more than once but under ten times. The chain uses TRBV20-1 and TRBJ2-4; possibly TRBD2 for D (6 bases). From germline, CDR1 is DFQATT and CDR2 SNEGSKA (reference sequence). This CDR3 comprises 13 residues. The V end lost 8 bases, the J end lost 7 bases, and 18 bases lay between the germline ends. CDR3 in amino acids: CSLKGLGGNIQYF. The CDR3 nucleotides read TGCAGTCTAAAGGGACTGGGCGGGAACATTCAGTACTTC.

The genes are TRBV7-9 and TRBJ1-1, with 10 bases that match TRBD1. J was trimmed by 3 bases and V by 5 bases; bases with no gene match: 3. Germline V gene lookup returns CDR1 SEHNR and CDR2 FQNEAQ (reference sequence). CDR3 length equals 14 residues. Here the CDR3 DNA reads TGTGCCAGCAGCCCCGGGACAGGGGACACTGAAGCTTTCTTT. Protein: CASSPGTGDTEAFF.

V usage is TRBV7-8 and J usage is TRBJ2-3, with 12 bases aligning to TRBD1. CDR3 size: 15 residues. Germline CDR1 is SGHVS and CDR2 is FQNEAQ. After removal of 2 bases from V and 7 bases from J, the junction contained 4 bases not matched to a gene. CDR3 in DNA: TGTGCCAGCAGCTTACGGGGACAGGGGGCCCATACGCAGTATTTT. Residues: CASSLRGQGAHTQYF. The full variable domain, in which reference TRBV7-8 and TRBJ2-3 provide the parts outside the CDR3, is GAGVSQSPRYKVAKRGQDVALRCDPISGHVSLFWYQQALGQGPEFLTYFQNEAQLDKSGLPSDRFFAERPEGSVSTLKIQRTQQEDSAVYLCASSLRGQGAHTQYFGPGTRLTVL.

V gene TRBV18 combines with J gene TRBJ2-7, with D possibly TRBD1 on 6 matching bases. This CDR3 has 13 amino acids. V shed 3 bases and J shed 7 bases, with 13 bases lying between them. The germline V gene has CDR1 KGHSH and CDR2 LQKENI. CDR3 in DNA: TGTGCCAGCTCACCCGGACAGCGCTTTGAGCAGTACTTC. This translates into CASSPGQRFEQYF.

The gene calls are TRBV4-2 and TRBJ2-5, with D possibly matching TRBD2 (6 bases). The CDR3 covers 14 residues. Germline CDR1 LGHNA, CDR2 YNFKEQ. Trimming pared 3 bases from V and 4 bases from J, leaving 12 bases between. CDR3 residues: CASSQAGPGETQYF. The DNA for the CDR3 is TGTGCCAGCAGCCAGGCGGGACCGGGAGAGACCCAGTACTTC.

As regards this clonotype: A much larger clone differs from this one at a single base, so this may be a read error. The gene calls are TRBV6-2 or TRBV6-3 and TRBJ2-5; D is ambiguous. The CDR3 length is 13 residues. CDR1 and CDR2 (germline): MNHEY, SVGEGT. V was pared by 2 bases and J by 11 bases, with 15 bases between. The CDR3 loop is CASSYPGDYEQYF. The CDR3 nucleotides read TGTGCCAGCAGTTACCCCGGTGATTATGAGCAGTACTTC.

In its sample, this clonotype was seen a few times. V usage is TRBV29-1 and J usage is TRBJ1-1, with D unclear. The CDR3 is 10 residues long. The germline gives CDR1 SQVTM, CDR2 ANQGSEA. V gave up 7 bases and J gave up 1 base, with 4 bases separating them. CDR3 amino acids: CSAENTEAFF. In nucleotides, the CDR3 is TGCAGCGCCGAGAACACTGAAGCTTTCTTT.

This chain connects TRBV20-1 to TRBJ2-1; 7 nucleotides agree with TRBD2. The CDR3 contains 14 residues. V shed 5 bases and J 1 base; nucleotides not matched to a gene: 5. The germline gives CDR1 DFQATT, CDR2 SNEGSKA (reference sequence). CDR3 region: CSAPGDYSYNEQFF. CDR3 DNA: TGCAGTGCTCCTGGGGACTATTCCTACAATGAGCAGTTCTTC.

This clonotype has only one observation. The rearrangement joins TRBV7-6 to TRBJ1-1; no firm D call. CDR1 is SGHVS and CDR2 is FNYEAQ in the germline V gene. The CDR3 sequence is 15 residues long. V was cut by 3 bases and J by 7 bases, with 18 bases left in between. The CDR3 sequence is CASSFVSEQTNEAFF. The CDR3 nucleotides are TGTGCCAGCAGCTTTGTGTCCGAGCAGACCAATGAAGCTTTCTTT.

This clonotype was seen a few times. The chain links TRBV12-3 or TRBV12-4 to TRBJ2-7; D call uncertain. V shed 1 base and J shed 2 bases, with 12 bases lying between them. This CDR3 comprises 15 residues. CDR3 in amino acids: CASSLVLGRAYEQYF. The CDR3 DNA sequence: TGTGCCAGCAGTTTAGTATTGGGTCGGGCCTACGAGCAGTACTTC.

The V and J genes are TRBV12-3 or TRBV12-4 and TRBJ2-3; D remains unclear. The CDR3 has 13 residues. With 3 bases removed from V and 2 bases from J, the gap between germline ends came to 6 bases. CDR3 in DNA: TGTGCCAGCAGTTTTCACACCACAGATACGCAGTATTTT. It is translated as CASSFHTTDTQYF.

This clonotype was observed once. The rearrangement uses TRBV7-2 and TRBJ1-5; maybe TRBD1 (6 bases). Trimming removed 1 base from V and 6 bases from J, with 13 bases in between. The length of the CDR3 is 15 residues. Germline V gene data show CDR1 as SGHTA and CDR2 as FQGNSA. In DNA, the CDR3 is TGTGCCAGCAGCTTAGGACAGGTCCTGGGTCAGCCCCAGCATTTT. Translating it yields CASSLGQVLGQPQHF.